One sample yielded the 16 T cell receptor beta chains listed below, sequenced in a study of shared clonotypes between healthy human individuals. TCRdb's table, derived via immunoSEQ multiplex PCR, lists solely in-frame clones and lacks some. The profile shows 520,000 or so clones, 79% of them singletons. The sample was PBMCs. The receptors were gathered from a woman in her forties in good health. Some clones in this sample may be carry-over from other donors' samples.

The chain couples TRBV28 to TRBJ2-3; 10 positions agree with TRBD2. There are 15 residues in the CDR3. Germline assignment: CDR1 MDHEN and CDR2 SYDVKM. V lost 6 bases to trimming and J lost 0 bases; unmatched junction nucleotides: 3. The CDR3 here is CASSRTSGSTDTQYF. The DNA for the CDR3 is TGTGCCAGCAGCCGGACTAGCGGAAGCACAGATACGCAGTATTTT.

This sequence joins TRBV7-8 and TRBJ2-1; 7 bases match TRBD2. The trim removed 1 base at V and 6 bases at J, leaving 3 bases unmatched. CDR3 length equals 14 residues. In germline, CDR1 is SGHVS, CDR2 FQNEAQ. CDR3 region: CASSLVGRSNEQFF. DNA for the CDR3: TGTGCCAGCAGCTTAGTCGGGAGGAGCAATGAGCAGTTCTTC.

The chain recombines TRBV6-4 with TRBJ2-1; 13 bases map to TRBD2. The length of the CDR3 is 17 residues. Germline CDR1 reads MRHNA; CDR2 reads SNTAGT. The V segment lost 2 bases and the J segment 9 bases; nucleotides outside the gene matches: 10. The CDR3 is CASSDQPGTSGIIEQFF. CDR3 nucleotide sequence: TGTGCCAGCAGTGACCAACCCGGGACTAGCGGGATCATTGAGCAGTTCTTC.

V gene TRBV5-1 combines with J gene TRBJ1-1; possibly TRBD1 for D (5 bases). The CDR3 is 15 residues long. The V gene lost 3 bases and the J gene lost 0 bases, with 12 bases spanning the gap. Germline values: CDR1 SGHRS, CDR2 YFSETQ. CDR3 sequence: CASSSLTAMNTEAFF. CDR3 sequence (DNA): TGCGCCAGCAGCTCCCTGACAGCCATGAACACTGAAGCTTTCTTT. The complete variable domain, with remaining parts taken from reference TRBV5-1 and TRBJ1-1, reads KAGVTQTPRYLIKTRGQQVTLSCSPISGHRSVSWYQQTPGQGLQFLFEYFSETQRNKGNFPGRFSGRQFSNSRSEMNVSTLELGDSALYLCASSSLTAMNTEAFFGQGTRLTVV.

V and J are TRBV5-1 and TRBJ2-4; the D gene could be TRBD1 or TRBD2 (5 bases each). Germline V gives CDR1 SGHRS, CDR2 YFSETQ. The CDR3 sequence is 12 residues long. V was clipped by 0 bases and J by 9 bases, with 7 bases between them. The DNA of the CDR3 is TGCGCCAGCAGCTTGGCCGGGACCATTCAGTACTTC. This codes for CASSLAGTIQYF.

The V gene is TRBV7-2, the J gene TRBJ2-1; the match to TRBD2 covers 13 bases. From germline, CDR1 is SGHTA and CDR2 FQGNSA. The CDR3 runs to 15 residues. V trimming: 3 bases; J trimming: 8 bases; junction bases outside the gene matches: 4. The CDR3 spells CASSFRGLAGDEQFF. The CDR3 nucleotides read TGTGCCAGCAGCTTTCGCGGACTAGCGGGAGATGAGCAGTTCTTC.

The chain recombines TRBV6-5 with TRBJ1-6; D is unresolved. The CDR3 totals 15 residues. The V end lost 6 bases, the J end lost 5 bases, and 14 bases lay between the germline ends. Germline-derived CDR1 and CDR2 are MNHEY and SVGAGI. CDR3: CASSRRQSHNSPLHF. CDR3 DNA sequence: TGTGCCAGCAGCCGTCGCCAGAGCCATAATTCACCCCTCCACTTT.

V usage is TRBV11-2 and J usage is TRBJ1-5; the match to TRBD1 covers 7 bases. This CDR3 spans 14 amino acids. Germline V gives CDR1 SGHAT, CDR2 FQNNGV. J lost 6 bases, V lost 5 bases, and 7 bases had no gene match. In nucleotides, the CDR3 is TGTGCCAGCAGCCCACAGGGGTGGAGTCAGCCCCAGCATTTT. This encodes CASSPQGWSQPQHF.

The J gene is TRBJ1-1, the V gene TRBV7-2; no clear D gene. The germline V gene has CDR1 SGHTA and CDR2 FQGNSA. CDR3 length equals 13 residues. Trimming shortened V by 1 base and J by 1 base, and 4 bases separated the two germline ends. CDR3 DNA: TGTGCCAGCAGCTTAGTGTGGAACACTGAAGCTTTCTTT. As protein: CASSLVWNTEAFF.

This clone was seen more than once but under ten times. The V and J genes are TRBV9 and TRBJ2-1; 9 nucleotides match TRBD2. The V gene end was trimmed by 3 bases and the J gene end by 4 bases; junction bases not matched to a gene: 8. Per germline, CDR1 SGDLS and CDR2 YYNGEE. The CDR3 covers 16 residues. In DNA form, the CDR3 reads TGTGCCAGCAGCGCCCAGACTAGCGGAGGATACAATGAGCAGTTCTTC. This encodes CASSAQTSGGYNEQFF.

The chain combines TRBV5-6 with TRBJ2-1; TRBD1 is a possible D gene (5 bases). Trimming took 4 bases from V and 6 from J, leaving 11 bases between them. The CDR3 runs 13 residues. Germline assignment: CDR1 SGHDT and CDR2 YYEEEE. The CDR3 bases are TGTGCCAGCAGCCCCGGACATACCAATGAGCAGTTCTTC. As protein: CASSPGHTNEQFF.

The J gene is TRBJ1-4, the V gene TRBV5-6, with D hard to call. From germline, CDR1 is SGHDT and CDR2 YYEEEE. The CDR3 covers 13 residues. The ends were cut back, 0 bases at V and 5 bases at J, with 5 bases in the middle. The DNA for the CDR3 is TGTGCCAGCAGCTTGGTCAGAAATGAAAAACTGTTTTTT. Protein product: CASSLVRNEKLFF.

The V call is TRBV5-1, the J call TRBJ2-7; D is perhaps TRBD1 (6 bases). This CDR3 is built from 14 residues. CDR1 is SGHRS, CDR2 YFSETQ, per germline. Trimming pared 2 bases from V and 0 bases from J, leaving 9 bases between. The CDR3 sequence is CASSFRDNSYEQYF. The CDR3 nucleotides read TGCGCCAGCAGCTTCCGGGACAACTCCTACGAGCAGTACTTC.

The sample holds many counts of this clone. CDR3 in DNA: TGTGCCAGCAGTTTACGGTTCAAACGGGAGGAAAAACTGTTTTTT. Its protein is CASSLRFKREEKLFF. The J gene is TRBJ1-4, the V gene TRBV28; D not resolved. Germline values: CDR1 MDHEN, CDR2 SYDVKM. The CDR3 length is 15 residues. V was trimmed by 2 bases and J by 8 bases, leaving 15 bases between them.

DNA for the CDR3: TGCAGCGTTGTAGAACAGGTGAACACTGAAGCTTTCTTT. Encoded protein: CSVVEQVNTEAFF. The J gene is TRBJ1-1, the V gene TRBV29-1; TRBD1 might be the D (5 bases). Germline V lookup: CDR1 SQVTM, CDR2 ANQGSEA. Trimming left V 4 bases short and J 0 bases short, with 9 bases between. The CDR3 contains 13 residues.

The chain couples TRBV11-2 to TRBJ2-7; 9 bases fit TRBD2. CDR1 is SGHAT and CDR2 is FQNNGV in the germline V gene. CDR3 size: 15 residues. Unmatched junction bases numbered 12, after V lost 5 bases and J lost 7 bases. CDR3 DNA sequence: TGTGCCAGCAGCCCTCGTCTAGCGGGGACCTCTGAGCAGTACTTC. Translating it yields CASSPRLAGTSEQYF.